These T cell receptor beta chains were read from a single sample in a study of CD4 T cell repertoires in COVID-19. Produced via immunoSEQ multiplex PCR; TCRdb's table is partial and in-frame only. The table has more than 65,000 clones, 83% seen once. The sequenced sample was CD4+ T cells from peripheral blood, obtained after recovery from COVID-19. These receptors were collected from a human donor who had COVID-19. Both conserved end residues are part of each CDR3.

V,length,CDR3
TRBV3-1/TRBV3-2,15,CASSQEWGSYNEQFF
TRBV2,16,CASSGHDTSSYNEQFF
TRBV28,18,CASSTVTKLIRSYNEQFF
TRBV19,14,CASSMGLNTGELFF
TRBV5-5,16,CASSRTLRETEETQYF
TRBV7-7,14,CASSLSFSGNEQFF
TRBV19,15,CASSLQGGGANVLTF
TRBV7-9,14,CASRSGTFSYEQYF
TRBV3-1/TRBV3-2,13,CASSSTNGNTIYF
TRBV9,16,CASSVPGETGANVLTF
TRBV6-2/TRBV6-3,16,CASSYFRDSPSYEQYF
TRBV3-1/TRBV3-2,14,CASSQIGPRETQYF
TRBV7-3,13,CASSLGHGGSKYF
TRBV7-8,17,CASSLASGGSSYNEQFF
TRBV6-2/TRBV6-3,13,CASSYYGASPLHF
TRBV4-1,16,CASSQEDSARGEKLFF
TRBV10-3,13,CATGDGSKNIQYF
TRBV18,16,CASSLFYSEGTDTQYF
TRBV2,13,CASSEAVRAEQYF
TRBV7-2,13,CASSHGSTGELFF
TRBV5-1,13,CASRTATNYGYTF
TRBV24-1,15,CATSVSGRASEEQFF
TRBV10-1,11,CASSEDYEQYF
TRBV5-1,16,CASSLRHTGTQETQYF
TRBV12-3/TRBV12-4,12,CASSASNYGYTF
TRBV24-1,15,CATSMTGAGTDTQYF
TRBV28,17,CASSFPLTLPRTNEQFF
TRBV29-1,13,CSVRTLSTDTQYF
TRBV2,14,CASRGQGGNQPQHF
TRBV3-1/TRBV3-2,16,CASSHPGATSGNTIYF
TRBV9,15,CASSAHGTVNEKLFF
TRBV6-5,15,CASRSQGGGNYEQYF
TRBV6-5,15,CASRGAGGPSEKLFF
TRBV18,15,CASSPDGESTDTQYF